This T cell receptor beta chain was captured by sequencing in a study of T-cell reconstitution after alpha-beta-depleted transplantation in children. This clonotype came up many times. For TCRbeta, the library was prepared with unique molecular identifiers. TCRdb reprocessed the PCR reads via MiXCR and lists one record per CDR3 protein. The table shows about 690,000 distinct CDR3 sequences, with 16% occurring only once. The clonotype originates from a human donor who donated a stem cell graft to a child with acute myeloid leukemia. The sequencing used PBMCs from the stem cell graft donor, collected from the stem cell graft.

CDR3 nucleotide sequence: TGTGCCAGCAGCCGAGACGAGCAGCCCCAGCATTTT. Its translation: CASSRDEQPQHF. The chain employs TRBV12-3 or TRBV12-4 and TRBJ1-5; no firm D call. The CDR3 is made up of 12 amino acids. V gave up 6 bases and J gave up 7 bases, with 10 bases separating them.